This T cell receptor (beta chain) was captured by sequencing in a study of T cell clonotyping in hematopoietic cell transplantation. General study points: Recipient TCR diversity dropped after transplant; expanded clonotypes rose from day 30 to 180.

Time point given: recipient sample about 28 days before transplant, after cytoreduction. Germline V gives CDR1 SNHLY, CDR2 FYNNEI. After removal of 6 bases from V and 3 bases from J, the junction contained 12 bases not matched to a gene. The CDR3 consists of 17 residues. A note on this clone: Its antigen is currently unknown.

Only in-frame clones appear in the TCRdb table, and some are missing; sequencing was by immunoSEQ multiplex PCR. The sample includes some 35,000 clones, 85% to 95% of them seen just once. Sample: peripheral blood mononuclear cells, taken before stem cell transplant. The V and J genes are TRBV2 and TRBJ1-5; 9 bases align to TRBD1. The TCR comes from a man aged 40-49 years with chronic myeloid leukemia. Some clones in this sample may be carry-over from other donors' samples. CDR3 in DNA: TGTGCCAGCAGGGATATAACAGGGGGCTACGACAATCAGCCCCAGCATTTT. It yields the protein CASRDITGGYDNQPQHF.